The 26 T cell receptor beta chains reported below all come from one sample, sequenced in a study of graft-versus-host responses after intestinal transplantation. These TCRs' antigens remain unknown. Only in-frame clones appear in the TCRdb table, and some are missing; sequencing was by immunoSEQ multiplex PCR. This sample has over 75,000 clones; around nine tenths occur once, and the top ten carry roughly 0.37%. The specimen comprised unstimulated CD4+ T cells sorted from spleen or lymph node cells, sampled before intestinal transplant. Every receptor here comes from a human donor who received an intestinal transplant.

This chain connects TRBV28 to TRBJ2-7; D ambiguous. The V end was cut by 5 bases, the J end by 4 bases, with 12 bases between. The CDR3 loop spans 13 amino acids. Germline V gives CDR1 MDHEN, CDR2 SYDVKM. This CDR3 is CASSPVAPYEQYF. In DNA, the CDR3 is TGTGCCAGCAGTCCAGTGGCACCTTACGAGCAGTACTTC.

The chain employs TRBV28 and TRBJ2-7; D uncertain. The CDR3 spans 15 residues. V was cut by 1 base and J by 3 bases, with 13 bases left in between. The germline V gene has CDR1 MDHEN and CDR2 SYDVKM. In DNA, the CDR3 is TGTGCCAGCAGTTTATCTCAGGTAATTCTCTACGAGCAGTACTTC. Its translation is CASSLSQVILYEQYF.

The table lists this clone with a count of one. V and J are TRBV6-1 and TRBJ2-7, with TRBD1 matching 12 bases. CDR1 MNHNS and CDR2 SASEGT come from the germline V gene. The CDR3 consists of 16 residues. J gave up 7 bases and V 2 bases, and 9 bases lay outside the gene matches. The DNA for the CDR3 is TGTGCCAGCAGTGAAAGATGGGGACAGGGGGCATGGGAGCAGTACTTC. Amino acid sequence: CASSERWGQGAWEQYF.

The chain links TRBV5-1 to TRBJ2-2; D ambiguous. The CDR3 has 13 amino acids. Per the germline V gene, CDR1 is SGHRS and CDR2 is YFSETQ. Trimming pared 0 bases from V and 5 bases from J, leaving 5 bases between. CDR3 DNA sequence: TGCGCCAGCAGCTTGGGCCAGACCGGGGAGCTGTTTTTT. This sequence encodes CASSLGQTGELFF.

CDR3: CASSLSGFSYEQYF. CDR3 coding DNA: TGTGCCAGCAGCTTGTCGGGGTTCTCCTACGAGCAGTACTTC. The rearrangement links TRBV5-4 to TRBJ2-7; weak D call: TRBD2 (5 bases). The CDR3 loop spans 14 amino acids. V was trimmed by 1 base and J by 0 bases, leaving 8 bases between them. The V gene's germline CDR1 is SGHNT and CDR2 YYREEE (reference sequence).

The chain has TRBV7-9 and TRBJ2-7; 7 bases agree with TRBD2. Trimming cost V 4 bases and J 8 bases; bases outside gene matches: 11. The CDR3 runs 14 residues. Per the germline V gene, CDR1 is SEHNR and CDR2 is FQNEAQ (reference sequence). CDR3 DNA sequence: TGTGCCAGCAGCTCCACTCGGGGGGACGGGAAGCAGTACTTC. Encoded protein: CASSSTRGDGKQYF.

CDR3 sequence: CASREGGKGTEAFF. CDR3 DNA: TGTGCCAGCAGAGAGGGGGGGAAAGGAACTGAAGCTTTCTTT. The chain is built from TRBV2 and TRBJ1-1, with D possibly being TRBD1 (6 bases). Germline values: CDR1 SNHLY, CDR2 FYNNEI. Between the trimmed V and J ends, which lost 6 bases and 5 bases, there was a span of 16 bases. CDR3 length equals 14 residues.

The genes are TRBV4-2 and TRBJ2-5; D is possibly TRBD2 (5 bases). The CDR3 extends over 14 amino acids. From germline, CDR1 is LGHNA and CDR2 YNFKEQ. Deletions cut 4 bases from V and 5 bases from J, with 14 bases between. The CDR3 DNA is TGTGCCAGCAGCCCTAGCACGGCCCGGGAGACCCAGTACTTC. Protein product: CASSPSTARETQYF.

This chain links TRBV7-3 with TRBJ2-7; 9 bases map to TRBD2. The CDR3 consists of 15 residues. V dropped 2 bases and J dropped 2; count of bases not matched to a gene: 4. Germline assignment: CDR1 SGHTA and CDR2 FQGTGA. The CDR3 loop is CASSLDAGGPYEQYF. The DNA for the CDR3 is TGTGCCAGCAGCTTAGACGCGGGAGGGCCCTACGAGCAGTACTTC.

This chain connects TRBV18 to TRBJ2-7; 12 nucleotides line up with TRBD1. The CDR3 sequence is 15 residues long. CDR1 KGHSH and CDR2 LQKENI come from the germline V gene. Trimming removed 3 bases from V and 6 bases from J; junction bases left unmatched: 6. CDR3 residues: CASSPRGTGGSEQYF. The CDR3 bases are TGTGCCAGCTCACCTCGGGGGACAGGGGGCAGCGAGCAGTACTTC.

The chain combines TRBV5-1 with TRBJ1-2, with D perhaps TRBD1 (5 bases). With 0 bases removed from V and 3 bases from J, the gap between germline ends came to 12 bases. CDR1 is SGHRS, CDR2 YFSETQ, per germline. This CDR3 region has 15 residues. The chain's CDR3 is CASSLAPGVDYGYTF. CDR3 DNA: TGCGCCAGCAGCTTGGCCCCGGGGGTAGACTATGGCTACACCTTC.

The chain joins TRBV6-6 to TRBJ2-7, with D perhaps matching TRBD2 (6 bases). CDR3 length: 10 amino acids. CDR1 MNHNY and CDR2 SVGAGI come from the germline V gene (reference sequence). V was shortened by 8 bases and J by 4 bases, with 6 bases between the two germline ends. The CDR3 spells CASGGYEQYF. CDR3 bases: TGTGCCAGCGGGGGGTACGAGCAGTACTTC.

The rearrangement joins TRBV5-4 to TRBJ2-4, with TRBD2 matching 7 bases. CDR1 and CDR2 (germline): SGHNT, YYREEE (reference sequence). Unmatched junction bases numbered 6, after V lost 3 bases and J lost 9 bases. The CDR3 is made up of 13 amino acids. The CDR3 sequence is CASSSSREAIQYF. DNA of the CDR3: TGTGCCAGCAGCTCGTCCCGGGAGGCCATTCAGTACTTC.

This chain connects TRBV27 to TRBJ2-7; 10 bases are shared with TRBD2. Germline loops: CDR1 MNHEY, CDR2 SMNVEV (reference sequence). The CDR3 spans 16 residues. V gave up 5 bases and J gave up 5 bases; unmatched junction bases: 12. The CDR3 nucleotides read TGTGCCAGCAGTCCCCAGTTAGCGGGAGGAGGAAACGAGCAGTACTTC. It encodes CASSPQLAGGGNEQYF.

The CDR3 here is CAISESTNRETQYF. CDR3 in DNA: TGTGCCATCAGTGAGTCGACGAACAGGGAGACCCAGTACTTC. The chain couples TRBV10-3 to TRBJ2-5, with D perhaps TRBD1 (5 bases). The CDR3 consists of 14 residues. CDR1 and CDR2 (germline): ENHRY, SYGVKD. The V gene lost 0 bases and the J gene lost 5 bases, with 10 bases spanning the gap.

The J gene is TRBJ2-1, the V gene TRBV6-1, with unresolved D. Germline-derived CDR1 and CDR2 are MNHNS and SASEGT. The CDR3 sequence is 12 residues long. V shed 5 bases and J shed 4 bases, with 6 bases lying between them. The CDR3 sequence: CASSPTYNEQFF. The DNA of the CDR3 is TGTGCCAGCAGTCCGACTTACAATGAGCAGTTCTTC.

This sequence joins TRBV19 and TRBJ1-5; D perhaps matches TRBD1 (5 bases). Germline-derived CDR1 and CDR2 are LNHDA and SQIVND (reference sequence). Deletions cut 6 bases from V and 2 bases from J, with 11 bases between. CDR3 size: 14 residues. The CDR3 loop reads CASRSGGGNQPQHF. The CDR3 region has the DNA TGTGCCAGTAGGTCGGGGGGAGGCAATCAGCCCCAGCATTTT.

The V and J genes are TRBV5-1 and TRBJ2-3, with 8 nucleotides matching TRBD1. Germline CDR1 and CDR2: SGHRS and YFSETQ. The CDR3 runs to 15 residues. V dropped 0 bases and J dropped 1; count of bases not matched to a gene: 1. CDR3 residues: CASSLVDRGTDTQYF. Written as DNA, the CDR3 is TGCGCCAGCAGCTTGGTGGACAGGGGCACAGATACGCAGTATTTT.

This rearrangement joins TRBV5-1 to TRBJ2-1; D is perhaps TRBD2 (7 bases). CDR1 SGHRS and CDR2 YFSETQ come from the germline V gene. Trimming took off 5 bases at V and 5 bases at J, with 14 bases between the two ends. The CDR3 extends over 14 amino acids. CDR3 sequence: CASRGGPADNEQFF. CDR3 DNA sequence: TGCGCCAGCAGGGGGGGGCCGGCGGACAATGAGCAGTTCTTC.

The chain links TRBV5-1 to TRBJ1-1; D not certain. The V end lost 5 bases, the J end lost 1 base, and 9 bases lay between the germline ends. The CDR3 is 13 residues long. Germline lookup yields CDR1 SGHRS and CDR2 YFSETQ. Written as DNA, the CDR3 is TGCGCCAGCAGACCCCGACAGAACACTGAAGCTTTCTTT. Protein: CASRPRQNTEAFF.

The chain employs TRBV19 and TRBJ2-1; TRBD2 aligns across 13 bases. CDR1 and CDR2 (germline): LNHDA, SQIVND (reference sequence). The CDR3 runs to 15 residues. The junction had 5 bases not matched to a gene; V was cut back by 4 bases and J by 8 bases. CDR3 nucleotides: TGTGCCAGTAGTAGGGGACTAGCGGGAAAGGATGAGCAGTTCTTC. Translating gives CASSRGLAGKDEQFF. Using reference TRBV19 and TRBJ2-1 for the parts outside the CDR3, the full variable domain is DGGITQSPKYLFRKEGQNVTLSCEQNLNHDAMYWYRQDPGQGLRLIYYSQIVNDFQKGDIAEGYSVSREKKESFPLTVTSAQKNPTAFYLCASSRGLAGKDEQFFGPGTRLTVL.

V usage is TRBV6-5 and J usage is TRBJ2-1; 9 nucleotides align to TRBD1. Trimming cost V 6 bases and J 3 bases; bases outside gene matches: 6. The CDR3 is 15 amino acids. Looked up from germline, CDR1 is MNHEY and CDR2 is SVGAGI. The CDR3 DNA follows: TGTGCCAGCAGAGGGGACAGGGTAATCTACAATGAGCAGTTCTTC. Amino acid sequence: CASRGDRVIYNEQFF.

The chain recombines TRBV19 with TRBJ2-1; D is undetermined. The CDR3 is 13 amino acids. V lost 4 bases and J lost 5, with 9 bases in between. Germline V gives CDR1 LNHDA, CDR2 SQIVND (reference sequence). This CDR3 is CASSTIQNNEQFF. CDR3 in DNA: TGTGCCAGTAGTACTATACAGAACAATGAGCAGTTCTTC. Drawing the rest from reference TRBV19 and TRBJ2-1, the complete variable domain is DGGITQSPKYLFRKEGQNVTLSCEQNLNHDAMYWYRQDPGQGLRLIYYSQIVNDFQKGDIAEGYSVSREKKESFPLTVTSAQKNPTAFYLCASSTIQNNEQFFGPGTRLTVL.

The chain recombines TRBV5-4 with TRBJ2-3; 10 nucleotides line up with TRBD2. The CDR3 is 16 amino acids. Per the germline V gene, CDR1 is SGHNT and CDR2 is YYREEE (reference sequence). Trimming at V came to 2 bases and at J to 0 bases, leaving 3 bases not matched to a gene. CDR3 nucleotide sequence: TGTGCCAGCAGCTTCGAGACTAGCGGGAGCACAGATACGCAGTATTTT. Its translation: CASSFETSGSTDTQYF.

This clone appeared a single time. The V gene is TRBV27, the J gene TRBJ2-5; 9 bases fit TRBD1. The CDR3 loop spans 17 amino acids. Germline V gene data show CDR1 as MNHEY and CDR2 as SMNVEV (reference sequence). V gave up 5 bases and J gave up 4 bases; unmatched junction bases: 14. CDR3 in DNA: TGTGCCAGCAGTGAGTACCTTAGACAGGGGGTGGCAGAGACCCAGTACTTC. This sequence encodes CASSEYLRQGVAETQYF.

The rearrangement joins TRBV9 to TRBJ1-3; D perhaps matches TRBD1 (5 bases). CDR3 length: 16 amino acids. Germline CDR1 and CDR2: SGDLS and YYNGEE. Trimming cost V 3 bases and J 2 bases, with 15 bases left between them. The CDR3 spells CASSARAGGAGNTIYF. The CDR3 bases are TGTGCCAGCAGCGCCCGAGCCGGGGGGGCTGGAAACACCATATATTTT.